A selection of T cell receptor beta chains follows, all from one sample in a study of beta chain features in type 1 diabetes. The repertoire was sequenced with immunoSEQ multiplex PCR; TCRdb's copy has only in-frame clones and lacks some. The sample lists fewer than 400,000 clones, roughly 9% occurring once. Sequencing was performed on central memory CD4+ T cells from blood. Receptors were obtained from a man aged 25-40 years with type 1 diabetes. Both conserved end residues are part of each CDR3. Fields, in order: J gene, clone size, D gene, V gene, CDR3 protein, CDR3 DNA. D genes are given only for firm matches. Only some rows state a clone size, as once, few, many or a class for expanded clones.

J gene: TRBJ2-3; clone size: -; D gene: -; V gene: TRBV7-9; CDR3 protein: CASSLDRARGGDTQYF; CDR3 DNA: TGTGCCAGCAGCTTAGACAGGGCAAGGGGGGGAGATACGCAGTATTTT
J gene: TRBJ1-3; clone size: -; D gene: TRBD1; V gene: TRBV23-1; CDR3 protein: CASMFYRGSGNTIYF; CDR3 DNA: TGCGCCAGCATGTTCTACAGGGGGTCTGGAAACACCATATATTTT
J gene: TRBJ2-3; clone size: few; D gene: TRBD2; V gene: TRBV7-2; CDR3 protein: CASSLAGSGGSRHTQYF; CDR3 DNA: TGTGCCAGCAGCTTAGCGGGGAGCGGGGGATCTCGGCATACGCAGTATTTT
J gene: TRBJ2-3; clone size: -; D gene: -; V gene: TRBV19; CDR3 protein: CASRIRGTVSDTQYF; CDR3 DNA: TGTGCCAGTAGGATCCGGGGCACAGTATCAGATACGCAGTATTTT
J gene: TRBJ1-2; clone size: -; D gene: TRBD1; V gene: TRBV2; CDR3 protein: CASTAGQGAVFGYTF; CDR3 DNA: TGTGCCAGCACTGCAGGACAGGGGGCTGTTTTTGGCTACACCTTC
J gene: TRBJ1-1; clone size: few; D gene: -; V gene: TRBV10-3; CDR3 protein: CATGTVMNTEAFF; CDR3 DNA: TGTGCCACCGGGACGGTTATGAACACTGAAGCTTTCTTT
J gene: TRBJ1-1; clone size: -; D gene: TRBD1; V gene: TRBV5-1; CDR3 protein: CASSLQGVSTEAFF; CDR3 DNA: TGCGCCAGCAGCTTACAGGGGGTGAGCACTGAAGCTTTCTTT
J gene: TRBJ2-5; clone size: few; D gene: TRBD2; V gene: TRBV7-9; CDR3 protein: CASSWGTSGRRSQETQYF; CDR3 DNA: TGTGCCAGCAGCTGGGGGACTAGCGGGCGCCGATCCCAAGAGACCCAGTACTTC
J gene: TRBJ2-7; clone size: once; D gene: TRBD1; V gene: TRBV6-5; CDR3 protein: CASSEASTGGWYF; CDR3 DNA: TGTGCCAGCAGTGAAGCCAGCACAGGGGGTTGGTACTTC
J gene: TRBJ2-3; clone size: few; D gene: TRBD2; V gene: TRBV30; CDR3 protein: CAWSVIAGATDTQYF; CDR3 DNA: TGTGCCTGGAGTGTGATAGCGGGGGCCACAGATACGCAGTATTTT
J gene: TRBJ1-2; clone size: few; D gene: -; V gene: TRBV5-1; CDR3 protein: CASSLWPFVVDNGYTF; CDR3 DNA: TGCGCCAGCAGCCTATGGCCTTTCGTCGTGGATAACGGCTACACCTTC
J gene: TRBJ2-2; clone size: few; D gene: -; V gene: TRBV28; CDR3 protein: CASAPPRGTGELFF; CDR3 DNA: TGTGCCAGCGCGCCCCCGAGGGGGACCGGGGAGCTGTTTTTT
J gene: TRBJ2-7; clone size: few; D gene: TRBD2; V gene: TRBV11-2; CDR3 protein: CASSLAGGGYEQYF; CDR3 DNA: TGTGCCAGCAGCTTAGCGGGAGGAGGTTACGAGCAGTACTTC
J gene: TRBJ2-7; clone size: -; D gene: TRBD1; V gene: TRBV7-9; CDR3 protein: CASSPGQDITYEQYF; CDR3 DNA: TGTGCCAGCAGCCCCGGACAGGATATCACCTACGAGCAGTACTTC
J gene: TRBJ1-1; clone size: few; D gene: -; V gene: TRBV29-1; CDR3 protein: CSVPAAGDTEAFF; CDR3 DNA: TGCAGCGTGCCCGCGGCCGGGGACACTGAAGCTTTCTTT
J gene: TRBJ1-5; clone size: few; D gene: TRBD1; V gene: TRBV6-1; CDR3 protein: CASSDMGQGGSQPQHF; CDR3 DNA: TGTGCCAGCAGTGACATGGGACAGGGCGGGAGTCAGCCCCAGCATTTT
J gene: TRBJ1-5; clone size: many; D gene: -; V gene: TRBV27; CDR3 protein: CASSFKWNQPQHF; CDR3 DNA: TGTGCCAGCAGTTTTAAGTGGAATCAGCCCCAGCATTTT
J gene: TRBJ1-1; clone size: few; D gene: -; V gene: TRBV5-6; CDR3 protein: CASSFGGGKTEAFF; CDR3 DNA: TGTGCCAGCAGCTTCGGGGGAGGAAAGACTGAAGCTTTCTTT
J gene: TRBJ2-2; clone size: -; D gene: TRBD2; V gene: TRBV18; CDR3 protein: CASSLGLSGGPTGELFF; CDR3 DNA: TGTGCCAGCTCACTTGGACTAAGCGGGGGGCCCACCGGGGAGCTGTTTTTT
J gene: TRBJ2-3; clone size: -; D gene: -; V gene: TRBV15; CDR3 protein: CATSRVAGTEEWGTQYF; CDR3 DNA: TGTGCCACCAGCAGAGTCGCCGGGACCGAGGAATGGGGTACGCAGTATTTT
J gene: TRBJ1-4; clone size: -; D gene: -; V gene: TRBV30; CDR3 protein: CAWSVTDLNEKLFF; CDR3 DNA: TGTGCCTGGAGTGTGACAGATCTTAATGAAAAACTGTTTTTT
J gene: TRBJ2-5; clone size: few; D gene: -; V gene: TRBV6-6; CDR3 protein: CASSYRAAPKETQYF; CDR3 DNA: TGTGCCAGCAGTTACAGGGCGGCCCCCAAAGAGACCCAGTACTTC
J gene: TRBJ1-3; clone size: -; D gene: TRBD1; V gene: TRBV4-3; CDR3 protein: CASSQAAPGGGNTIYF; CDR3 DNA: TGCGCCAGCAGCCAAGCAGCCCCAGGGGGGGGAAACACCATATATTTT
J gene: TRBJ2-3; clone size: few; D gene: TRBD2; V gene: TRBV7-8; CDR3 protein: CASRGLAGDTQYF; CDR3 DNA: TGTGCCAGCAGGGGACTAGCAGGAGATACGCAGTATTTT
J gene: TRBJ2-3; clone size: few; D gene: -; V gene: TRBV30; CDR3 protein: CAWSVGSGPTDTQYF; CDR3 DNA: TGTGCCTGGAGTGTGGGTAGCGGACCCACAGATACGCAGTATTTT
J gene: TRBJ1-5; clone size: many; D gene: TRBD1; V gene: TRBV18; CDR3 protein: CASSPPPGGQPQHF; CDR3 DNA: TGTGCCAGCTCACCACCGCCAGGGGGACAGCCCCAGCATTTT
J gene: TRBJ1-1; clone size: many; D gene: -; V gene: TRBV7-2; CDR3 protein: CASRFSENTEAFF; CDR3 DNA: TGTGCCAGCAGATTTTCGGAGAACACTGAAGCTTTCTTT
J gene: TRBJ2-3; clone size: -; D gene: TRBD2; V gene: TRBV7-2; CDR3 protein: CASSLFLAGLGDTQYF; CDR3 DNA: TGTGCCAGCAGCTTATTCCTAGCGGGCCTTGGGGATACGCAGTATTTT
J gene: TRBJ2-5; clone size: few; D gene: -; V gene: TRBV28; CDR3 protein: CASSFHQDQETQYF; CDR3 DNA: TGTGCCAGCAGTTTTCACCAGGACCAAGAGACCCAGTACTTC
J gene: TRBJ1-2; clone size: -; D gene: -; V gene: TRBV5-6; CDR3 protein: CASSLGGNYGYTF; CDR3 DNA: TGTGCCAGCAGCTTGGGCGGGAACTATGGCTACACCTTC
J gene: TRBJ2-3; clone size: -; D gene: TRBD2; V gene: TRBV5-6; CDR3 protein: CASSLGLAGGPSTDTQYF; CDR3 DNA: TGTGCCAGCAGCTTGGGACTAGCGGGGGGACCTAGCACAGATACGCAGTATTTT